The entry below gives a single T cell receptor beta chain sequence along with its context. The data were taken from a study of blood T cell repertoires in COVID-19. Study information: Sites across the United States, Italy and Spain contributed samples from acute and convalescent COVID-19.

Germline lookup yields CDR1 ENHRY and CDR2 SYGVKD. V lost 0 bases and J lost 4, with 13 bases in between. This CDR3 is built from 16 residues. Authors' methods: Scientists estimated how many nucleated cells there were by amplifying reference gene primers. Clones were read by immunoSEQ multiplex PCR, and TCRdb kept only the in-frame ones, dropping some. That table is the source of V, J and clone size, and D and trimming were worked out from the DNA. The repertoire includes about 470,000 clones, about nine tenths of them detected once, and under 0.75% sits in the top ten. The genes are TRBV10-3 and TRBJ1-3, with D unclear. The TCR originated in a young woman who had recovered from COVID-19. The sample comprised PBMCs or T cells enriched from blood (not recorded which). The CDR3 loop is CAISESDGRRGNTIYF. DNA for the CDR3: TGTGCCATCAGTGAGTCGGACGGGCGGAGGGGAAACACCATATATTTT.